These 23 T cell receptor beta chains came from one sample sequenced in a study of shared T cell receptors in the human thymus. Sequencing used immunoSEQ multiplex PCR; TCRdb keeps in-frame clones, though not all of them. Of some 660,000 clones listed, 70% to 90% are singletons. This sample also belongs to another study, concerning human thymus T cells.

Sequencing was performed on thymocytes. All receptors derive from a boy younger than two with a congenital heart defect.

The chain couples TRBV5-1 to TRBJ1-2, with 9 bases matching TRBD1. This CDR3 has 14 residues. CDR1 and CDR2 (germline): SGHRS, YFSETQ. Trimming cost V 4 bases and J 8 bases; bases outside gene matches: 9. CDR3 bases: TGCGCCAGCAGCCTGACAGGGGGAGAGGGCGGCTACACCTTC. Translation: CASSLTGGEGGYTF.

The chain employs TRBV18 and TRBJ2-7, with TRBD1 identical over 9 bases. V trimming: 0 bases; J trimming: 3 bases; junction bases outside the gene matches: 18. In germline, CDR1 is KGHSH, CDR2 LQKENI. This CDR3 is built from 20 residues. CDR3 amino acids: CASSPPKEHHRTGEIYEQYF. CDR3 sequence (DNA): TGTGCCAGCTCACCACCTAAGGAGCATCATAGGACAGGGGAAATCTACGAGCAGTACTTC.

J is TRBJ1-1 and V is TRBV10-3; D gene uncertain. V dropped 0 bases and J dropped 0 bases, with 11 bases sitting between them. Germline lookup yields CDR1 ENHRY and CDR2 SYGVKD. The CDR3 sequence is 16 residues long. The CDR3 sequence is CAISESRGGLNTEAFF. The CDR3 DNA reads as TGTGCCATCAGTGAGTCGAGAGGAGGGTTGAACACTGAAGCTTTCTTT.

This clone occurred once. The V call is TRBV4-3, the J call TRBJ2-1; 7 bases align to TRBD1. This CDR3 region has 16 residues. Trimming removed 0 bases from V and 2 bases from J; junction bases left unmatched: 4. Germline V CDR1 and CDR2: LGHNA, YSLEER. CDR3 residues: CASSQEDREPYNEQFF. CDR3 in DNA: TGCGCCAGCAGCCAAGAAGACAGGGAACCCTACAATGAGCAGTTCTTC.

This sequence joins TRBV19 and TRBJ1-4, with 11 bases fitting TRBD1. The germline CDR1 and CDR2 sequences are LNHDA and SQIVND (reference sequence). The CDR3 length is 19 residues. V was pared by 7 bases and J by 2 bases, with 15 bases of the junction left unmatched. CDR3 DNA sequence: TGTGCCAGTACCTCTCTGGACAGGGGGCGATCCCGCACTAATGAAAAACTGTTTTTT. It translates to CASTSLDRGRSRTNEKLFF.

V usage is TRBV21-1 and J usage is TRBJ2-7; the D call of TRBD2 is as the table states it, not checked on the DNA. TRBV21-1 is termed a pseudogene. CDR3 length: 15 amino acids. The CDR3 reads CASSKEPRSGYEQYF. The CDR3, as DNA: TGTGCCAGCAGCAAAGAACCCCGATCGGGCTACGAGCAGTACTTC.

The chain couples TRBV7-3 to TRBJ2-7; D is uncertain. Looked up from germline, CDR1 is SGHTA and CDR2 is FQGTGA. Trimming removed 1 base from V and 0 bases from J, with 10 bases in between. The length of the CDR3 is 15 residues. CDR3 bases: TGTGCCAGCAGCTTAAACCCCCCGGGCTCCTACGAGCAGTACTTC. Translated, it gives CASSLNPPGSYEQYF.

CDR3 coding DNA: TGTGCCAGCAGCCCCCATGGGGACAGGGGGGACTATGGCTACACCTTC. Amino acid sequence: CASSPHGDRGDYGYTF. The chain is built from TRBV7-9 and TRBJ1-2, with 11 bases identical to TRBD1. The CDR3 length is 16 residues. Germline V gives CDR1 SEHNR, CDR2 FQNEAQ (reference sequence). The V segment lost 5 bases and the J segment 3 bases; nucleotides outside the gene matches: 8.

V gene TRBV28 combines with J gene TRBJ2-1; D gene ambiguous. Germline V gene lookup returns CDR1 MDHEN and CDR2 SYDVKM. This CDR3 contains 15 residues. V was shortened by 4 bases and J by 3 bases, with 13 bases between the two germline ends. CDR3 residues: CASSSQDLGYNEQFF. In DNA form, the CDR3 reads TGTGCCAGCAGTTCACAAGACTTGGGCTACAATGAGCAGTTCTTC.

The chain combines TRBV4-3 with TRBJ2-3; perhaps TRBD1 as D (5 bases). V was shortened by 1 base and J by 3 bases, with 11 bases between the two germline ends. This CDR3 is built from 15 residues. Germline V gene lookup returns CDR1 LGHNA and CDR2 YSLEER. CDR3 protein: CASSQGESGTDTQYF. DNA of the CDR3: TGCGCCAGCAGCCAAGGGGAATCAGGGACAGATACGCAGTATTTT.

The chain is built from TRBV25-1 and TRBJ2-7; TRBD1 matches 7 bases. Per germline, CDR1 MGHDK and CDR2 SYGVNS. V lost 3 bases and J lost 8; bases outside the gene matches: 1. The CDR3 runs to 11 residues. CDR3 sequence: CASSETGKQYF. The CDR3 DNA is TGTGCCAGCAGTGAGACAGGGAAGCAGTACTTC.

The J gene is TRBJ1-3, the V gene TRBV28, with unresolved D. The CDR3 spans 15 residues. V gave up 4 bases and J gave up 0 bases, with 10 bases separating them. CDR1 MDHEN and CDR2 SYDVKM come from the germline V gene. The CDR3 DNA follows: TGTGCCAGCAGTTCCCCCTCCTCCTCTGGAAACACCATATATTTT. It codes for CASSSPSSSGNTIYF.

V usage is TRBV10-3 and J usage is TRBJ2-2; 7 bases line up with TRBD1. The length of the CDR3 is 15 residues. Germline V lookup: CDR1 ENHRY, CDR2 SYGVKD. The V gene end was trimmed by 3 bases and the J gene end by 3 bases; junction bases not matched to a gene: 4. For the CDR3, the DNA is TGTGCCATCAGTGATGAGGGGGCTTACACCGGGGAGCTGTTTTTT. Protein sequence: CAISDEGAYTGELFF.

The rearrangement uses TRBV30 and TRBJ2-5; 9 bases are a match to TRBD2. Germline V gene data show CDR1 as GTSNPN and CDR2 as SVGIG (reference sequence). This CDR3 has 15 residues. V trimming: 4 bases; J trimming: 5 bases; junction bases outside the gene matches: 11. The CDR3 loop reads CAWIGSAGGSETQYF. The CDR3 DNA reads as TGTGCCTGGATAGGGTCGGCGGGAGGGTCGGAGACCCAGTACTTC.

This rearrangement joins TRBV27 to TRBJ2-1, with 10 bases identical to TRBD2. This CDR3 is built from 14 residues. V dropped 3 bases and J dropped 5; count of bases not matched to a gene: 1. Germline CDR1 reads MNHEY; CDR2 reads SMNVEV (reference sequence). The CDR3 sequence: CASSFSGGNNEQFF. CDR3 bases: TGTGCCAGCAGTTTTAGCGGGGGGAACAATGAGCAGTTCTTC.

J is TRBJ1-5 and V is TRBV6-5; the D gene is possibly TRBD1 (6 bases). Germline V gene sequence: CDR1 MNHEY, CDR2 SVGAGI. The CDR3 totals 15 residues. V was shortened by 6 bases and J by 3 bases, with 15 bases between the two germline ends. CDR3 coding DNA: TGTGCCAGCAGCCCCACAGGGAGTTCCAATCAGCCCCAGCATTTT. It yields the protein CASSPTGSSNQPQHF.

J is TRBJ1-2 and V is TRBV14; TRBD1 matches 10 bases. Germline loops: CDR1 SGHDN, CDR2 FVKESK. V lost 0 bases, J lost 6 bases, and 10 bases stayed unmatched. The length of the CDR3 is 17 residues. As DNA, the CDR3 is TGTGCCAGCAGCCAAGACTCTATACTGGACAGGGGGAATGGCTACACCTTC. This sequence encodes CASSQDSILDRGNGYTF.

This chain links TRBV6-5 with TRBJ2-2, with D hard to call. Germline values: CDR1 MNHEY, CDR2 SVGAGI. This CDR3 contains 12 residues. V was clipped by 9 bases and J by 2 bases, with 7 bases between them. The CDR3 is CASVANTGELFF. CDR3 DNA sequence: TGTGCCAGTGTGGCTAACACCGGGGAGCTGTTTTTT.

This clone was seen just once. V gene TRBV4-3 combines with J gene TRBJ1-5; 7 bases line up with TRBD1. The germline gives CDR1 LGHNA, CDR2 YSLEER. The length of the CDR3 is 15 residues. V trimming: 1 base; J trimming: 7 bases; junction bases outside the gene matches: 7. CDR3 loop: CASSQGTGETQPQHF. In DNA, the CDR3 is TGCGCCAGCAGCCAAGGAACAGGGGAAACCCAGCCCCAGCATTTT.

The V and J genes are TRBV15 and TRBJ2-3; D uncertain. Germline V gene sequence: CDR1 LNHNV, CDR2 YYDKDF (reference sequence). The germline V and J ends were trimmed by 5 bases and 0 bases, with 12 bases remaining between them. The CDR3 contains 15 residues. The chain's CDR3 is CATSPFRWSTDTQYF. The CDR3 DNA reads TGTGCCACCAGCCCCTTCCGGTGGAGCACAGATACGCAGTATTTT.

The J gene is TRBJ2-7, the V gene TRBV7-2, with 9 bases fitting TRBD1. The CDR3 is made up of 16 amino acids. V lost 5 bases, J lost 1 base, and 9 bases stayed unmatched. Germline CDR1 and CDR2: SGHTA and FQGNSA. The CDR3: CASSPHMGQGSYEQYF. The DNA of the CDR3 is TGTGCCAGCAGCCCCCATATGGGACAGGGTTCCTACGAGCAGTACTTC.

This chain links TRBV29-1 with TRBJ2-5; maybe TRBD1 (5 bases). CDR1 SQVTM and CDR2 ANQGSEA come from the germline V gene. Trimming cost V 1 base and J 3 bases, with 9 bases left between them. The CDR3 runs to 13 residues. The CDR3 spells CSVEAAGKETQYF. CDR3 DNA: TGCAGCGTTGAAGCTGCAGGGAAAGAGACCCAGTACTTC.

This chain joins TRBV4-3 and TRBJ2-1; 9 bases agree with TRBD1. The CDR3 runs to 15 residues. In germline, CDR1 is LGHNA, CDR2 YSLEER. With V trimmed by 4 bases and J by 3 bases, 4 bases remained unmatched. The CDR3: CASSPRDRVYNEQFF. The CDR3 DNA is TGCGCCAGCAGCCCCCGGGACAGGGTCTACAATGAGCAGTTCTTC.